This T cell receptor (beta chain) emerged from a study of regulatory T cells in long-lasting Graves disease. This clonotype appeared many times. Its antigen is as yet unknown. Described time point: newly diagnosed GD, antithyroid drugs for less than 3 months. From PBMCs, RNA was extracted and then used to make the TCR library. The study's findings and limits: Persistent Graves' disease cases displayed lower TCR diversity than newly diagnosed ones.

HTBI primers from iRepertoire and Arm-PCR of CDR3 regions yielded the TCR beta libraries. Using its own MiXCR run on the multiplex PCR reads, TCRdb lists one record per CDR3 protein. This table holds fewer than 650,000 distinct CDR3 sequences, around 17% found once. V shed 6 bases, J shed 1 base, and the junction held 6 bases outside the gene matches. CDR1 is MNHEY, CDR2 SVGEGT, per germline. The CDR3 covers 14 residues. These same records also appear under a second study, on T cells in Graves' hyperthyroidism and ophthalmopathy. That paper adds: First-round RT-PCR of the TCR CDR3 relied on the HTBI primer set.

The specimen was peripheral blood mononuclear cells (PBMCs), collected at new diagnosis, from a patient treated with antithyroid drugs. This clonotype was obtained from a young woman with Graves disease. The chain links TRBV6-2 or TRBV6-3 to TRBJ2-7; 7 bases match TRBD2. DNA of the CDR3: TGTGCCAGCAGATTGGCGGGAGAATCCTACGAGCAGTACTTC. Amino acid sequence: CASRLAGESYEQYF.